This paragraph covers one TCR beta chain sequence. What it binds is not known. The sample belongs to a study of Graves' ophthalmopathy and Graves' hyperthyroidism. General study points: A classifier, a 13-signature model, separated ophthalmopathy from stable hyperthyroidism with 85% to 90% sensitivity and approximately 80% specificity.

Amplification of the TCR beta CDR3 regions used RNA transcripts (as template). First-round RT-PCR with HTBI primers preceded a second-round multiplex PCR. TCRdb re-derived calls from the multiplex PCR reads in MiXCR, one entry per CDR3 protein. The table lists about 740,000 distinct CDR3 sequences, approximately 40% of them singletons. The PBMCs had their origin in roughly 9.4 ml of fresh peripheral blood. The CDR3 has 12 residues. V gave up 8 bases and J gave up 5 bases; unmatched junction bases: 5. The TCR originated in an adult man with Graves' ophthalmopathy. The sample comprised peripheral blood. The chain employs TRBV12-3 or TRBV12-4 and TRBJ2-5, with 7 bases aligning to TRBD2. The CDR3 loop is CASGWEGETQYF. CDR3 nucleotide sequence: TGTGCCAGCGGATGGGAGGGGGAGACCCAGTACTTC.